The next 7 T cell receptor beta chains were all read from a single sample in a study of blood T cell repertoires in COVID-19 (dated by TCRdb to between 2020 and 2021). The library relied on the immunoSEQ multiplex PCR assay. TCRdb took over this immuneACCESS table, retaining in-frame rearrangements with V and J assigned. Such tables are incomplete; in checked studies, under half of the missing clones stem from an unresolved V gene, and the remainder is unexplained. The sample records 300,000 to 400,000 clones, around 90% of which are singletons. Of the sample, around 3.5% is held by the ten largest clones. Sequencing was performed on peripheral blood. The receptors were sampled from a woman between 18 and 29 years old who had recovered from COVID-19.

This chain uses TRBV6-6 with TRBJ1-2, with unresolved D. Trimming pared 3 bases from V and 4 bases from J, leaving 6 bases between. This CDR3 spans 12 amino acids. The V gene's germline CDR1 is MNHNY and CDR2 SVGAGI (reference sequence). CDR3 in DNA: TGTGCCAGCAGTTATGCAGGCTATGGCTACACCTTC. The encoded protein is CASSYAGYGYTF.

The CDR3, as DNA: TGCGCCAGCAGTCCCGATTCCGGCACCGGGGAGCTGTTTTTT. Protein sequence: CASSPDSGTGELFF. This sequence joins TRBV10-1 and TRBJ2-2; D not certain. The germline V and J ends were trimmed by 5 bases and 4 bases, with 11 bases remaining between them. CDR3 length: 14 residues. CDR1 WNHNN and CDR2 SYGVQD come from the germline V gene (reference sequence).

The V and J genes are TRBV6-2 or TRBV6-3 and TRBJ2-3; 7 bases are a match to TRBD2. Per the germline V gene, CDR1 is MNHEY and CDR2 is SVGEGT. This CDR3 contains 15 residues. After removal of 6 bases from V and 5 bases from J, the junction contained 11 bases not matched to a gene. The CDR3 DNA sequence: TGTGCCAGCAGCAGTAGGCGGGAGACGGAAGATACGCAGTATTTT. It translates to CASSSRRETEDTQYF.

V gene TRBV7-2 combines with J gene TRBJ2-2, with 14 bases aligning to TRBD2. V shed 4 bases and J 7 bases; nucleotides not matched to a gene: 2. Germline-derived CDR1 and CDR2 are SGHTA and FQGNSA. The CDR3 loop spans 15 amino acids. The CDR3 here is CASSSTSGRGGELFF. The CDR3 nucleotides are TGTGCCAGCAGCTCGACTAGCGGGAGGGGCGGGGAGCTGTTTTTT.

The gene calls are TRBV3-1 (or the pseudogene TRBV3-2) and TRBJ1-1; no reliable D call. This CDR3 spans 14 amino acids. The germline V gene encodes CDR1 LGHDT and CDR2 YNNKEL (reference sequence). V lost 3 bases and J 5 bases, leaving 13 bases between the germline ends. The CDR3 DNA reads TGTGCCAGCAGCCAGCACCCCGAGCGGACTGAAGCTTTCTTT. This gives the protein CASSQHPERTEAFF.

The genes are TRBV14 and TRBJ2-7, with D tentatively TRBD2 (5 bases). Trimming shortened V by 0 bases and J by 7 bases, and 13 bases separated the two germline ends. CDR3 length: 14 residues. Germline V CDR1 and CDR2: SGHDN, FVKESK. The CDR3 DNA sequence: TGTGCCAGCAGCCAAGATAGCGCGTTGGGAGAGCAGTACGTC. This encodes CASSQDSALGEQYV.

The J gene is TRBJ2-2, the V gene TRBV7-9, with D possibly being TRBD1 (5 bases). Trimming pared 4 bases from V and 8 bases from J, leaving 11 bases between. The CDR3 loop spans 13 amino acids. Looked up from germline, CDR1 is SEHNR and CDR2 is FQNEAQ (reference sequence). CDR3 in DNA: TGTGCCAGCAGCTCAGGGCTGGGAGGGGAGCTGTTTTTT. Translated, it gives CASSSGLGGELFF.